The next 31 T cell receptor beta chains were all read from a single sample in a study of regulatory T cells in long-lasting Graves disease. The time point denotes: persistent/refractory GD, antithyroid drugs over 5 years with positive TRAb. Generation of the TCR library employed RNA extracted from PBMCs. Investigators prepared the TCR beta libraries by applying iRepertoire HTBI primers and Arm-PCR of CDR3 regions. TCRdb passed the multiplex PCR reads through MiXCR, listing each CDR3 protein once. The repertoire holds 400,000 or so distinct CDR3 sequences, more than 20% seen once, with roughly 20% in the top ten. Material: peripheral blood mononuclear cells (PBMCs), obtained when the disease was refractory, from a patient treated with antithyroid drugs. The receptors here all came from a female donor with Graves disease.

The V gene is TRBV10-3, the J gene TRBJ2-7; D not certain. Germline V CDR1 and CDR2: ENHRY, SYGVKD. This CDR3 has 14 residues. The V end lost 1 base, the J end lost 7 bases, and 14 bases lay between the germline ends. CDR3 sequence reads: CAISEFPTGVEQYF. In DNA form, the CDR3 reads TGTGCCATCAGTGAGTTCCCGACCGGCGTGGAGCAGTACTTC.

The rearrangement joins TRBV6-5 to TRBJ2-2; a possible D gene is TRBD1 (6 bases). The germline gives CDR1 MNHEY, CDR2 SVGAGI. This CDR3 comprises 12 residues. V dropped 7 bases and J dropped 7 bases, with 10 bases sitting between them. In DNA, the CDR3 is TGTGCCAGCAACACAGGGATCGGGGAGCTGTTTTTT. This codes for CASNTGIGELFF.

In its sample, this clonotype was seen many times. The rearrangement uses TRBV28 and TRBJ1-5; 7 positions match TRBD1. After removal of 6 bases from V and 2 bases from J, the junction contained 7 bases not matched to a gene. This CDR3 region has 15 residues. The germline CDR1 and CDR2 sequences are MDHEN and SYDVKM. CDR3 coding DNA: TGTGCCAGCAGGAATGACAGGGATGGCAATCAGCCCCAGCATTTT. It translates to CASRNDRDGNQPQHF.

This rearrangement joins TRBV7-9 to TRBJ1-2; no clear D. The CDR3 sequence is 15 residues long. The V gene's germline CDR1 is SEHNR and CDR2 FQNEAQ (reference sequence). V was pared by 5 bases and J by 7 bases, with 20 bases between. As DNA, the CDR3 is TGTGCCAGCAGCGTACCGGGCCTTTCCCCTCTTGGCTACACCTTC. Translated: CASSVPGLSPLGYTF.

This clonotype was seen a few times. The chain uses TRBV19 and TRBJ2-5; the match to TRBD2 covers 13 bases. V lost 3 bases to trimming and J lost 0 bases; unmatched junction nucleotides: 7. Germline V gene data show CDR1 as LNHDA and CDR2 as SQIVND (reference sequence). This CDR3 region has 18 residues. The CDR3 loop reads CASSIQRTSGSYQETQYF. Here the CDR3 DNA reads TGTGCCAGTAGTATCCAAAGGACTAGCGGGAGTTACCAAGAGACCCAGTACTTC.

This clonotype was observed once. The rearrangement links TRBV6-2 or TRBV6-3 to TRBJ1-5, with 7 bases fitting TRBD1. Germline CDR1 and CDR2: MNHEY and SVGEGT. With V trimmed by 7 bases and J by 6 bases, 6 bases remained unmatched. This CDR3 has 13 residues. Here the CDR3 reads CASTRDSLQPQHF. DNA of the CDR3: TGTGCCAGCACCCGGGACAGTCTTCAGCCCCAGCATTTT.

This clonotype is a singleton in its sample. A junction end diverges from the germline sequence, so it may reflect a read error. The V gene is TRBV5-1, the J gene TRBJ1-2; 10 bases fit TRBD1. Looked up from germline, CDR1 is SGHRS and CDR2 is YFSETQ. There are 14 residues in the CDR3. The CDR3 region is CASSPGTGDYGHTF. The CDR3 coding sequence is TGCGCCAGCAGCCCCGGGACAGGGGACTATGGCCACACCTTC.

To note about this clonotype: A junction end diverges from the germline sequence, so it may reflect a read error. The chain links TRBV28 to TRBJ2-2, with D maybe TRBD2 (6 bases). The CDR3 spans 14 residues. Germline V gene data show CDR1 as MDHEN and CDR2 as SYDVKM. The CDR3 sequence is CASSDSAGGGVLFF. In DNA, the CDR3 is TGTGCCAGCAGTGACTCGGCTGGCGGCGGGGTGCTGTTTTTT.

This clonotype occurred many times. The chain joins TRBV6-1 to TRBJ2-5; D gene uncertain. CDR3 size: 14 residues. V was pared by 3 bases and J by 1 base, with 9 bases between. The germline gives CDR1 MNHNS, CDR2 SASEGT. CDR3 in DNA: TGTGCCAGCAGTGACGGTGCAGGCCAAGAGACCCAGTACTTC. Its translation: CASSDGAGQETQYF.

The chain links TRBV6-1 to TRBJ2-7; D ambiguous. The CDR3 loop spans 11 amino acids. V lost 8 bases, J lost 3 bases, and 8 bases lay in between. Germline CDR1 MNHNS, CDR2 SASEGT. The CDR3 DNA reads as TGTGCCAGCCAGAACCACTACGAGCAGTACTTC. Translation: CASQNHYEQYF.

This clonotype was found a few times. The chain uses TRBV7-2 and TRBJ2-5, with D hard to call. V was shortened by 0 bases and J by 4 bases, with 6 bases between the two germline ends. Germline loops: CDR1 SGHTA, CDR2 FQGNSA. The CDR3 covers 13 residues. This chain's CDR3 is CASSLANGETQYF. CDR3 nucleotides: TGTGCCAGCAGCTTAGCCAATGGAGAGACCCAGTACTTC.

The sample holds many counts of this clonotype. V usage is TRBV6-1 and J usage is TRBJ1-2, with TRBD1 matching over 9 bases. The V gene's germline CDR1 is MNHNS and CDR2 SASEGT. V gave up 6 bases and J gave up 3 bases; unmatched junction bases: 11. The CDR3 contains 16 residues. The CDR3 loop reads CASSPSGTGSDYGYTF. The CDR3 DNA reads TGTGCCAGCAGCCCATCTGGGACAGGGAGTGACTATGGCTACACCTTC.

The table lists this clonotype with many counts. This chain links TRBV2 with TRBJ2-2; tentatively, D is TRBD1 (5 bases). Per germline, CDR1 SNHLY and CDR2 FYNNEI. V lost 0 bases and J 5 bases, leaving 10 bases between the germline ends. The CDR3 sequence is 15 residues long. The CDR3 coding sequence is TGTGCCAGCAGTGAAGCGCTCCCAGGGACCGGGGAGCTGTTTTTT. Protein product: CASSEALPGTGELFF.

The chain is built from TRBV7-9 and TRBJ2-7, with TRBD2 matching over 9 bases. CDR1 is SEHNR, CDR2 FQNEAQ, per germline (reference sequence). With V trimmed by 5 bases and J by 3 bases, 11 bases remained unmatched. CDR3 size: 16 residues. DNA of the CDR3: TGTGCCAGCAGCGCATACCGATCAGCGGGAGGCTACGAGCAGTACTTC. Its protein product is CASSAYRSAGGYEQYF.

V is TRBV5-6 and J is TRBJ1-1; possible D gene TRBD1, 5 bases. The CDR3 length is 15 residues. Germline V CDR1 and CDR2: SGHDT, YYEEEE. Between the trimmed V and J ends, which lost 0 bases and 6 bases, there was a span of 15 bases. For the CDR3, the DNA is TGTGCCAGCAGCTTGGATCCAGGGAATAACGCTGAAGCTTTCTTT. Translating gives CASSLDPGNNAEAFF.

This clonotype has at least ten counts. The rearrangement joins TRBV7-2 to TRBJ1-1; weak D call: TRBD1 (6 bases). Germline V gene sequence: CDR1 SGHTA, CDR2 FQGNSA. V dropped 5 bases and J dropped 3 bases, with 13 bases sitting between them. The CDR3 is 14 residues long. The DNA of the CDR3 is TGTGCCAGCAGCCCCAGTTCAGGGGACACTGAAGCTTTCTTT. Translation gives CASSPSSGDTEAFF.

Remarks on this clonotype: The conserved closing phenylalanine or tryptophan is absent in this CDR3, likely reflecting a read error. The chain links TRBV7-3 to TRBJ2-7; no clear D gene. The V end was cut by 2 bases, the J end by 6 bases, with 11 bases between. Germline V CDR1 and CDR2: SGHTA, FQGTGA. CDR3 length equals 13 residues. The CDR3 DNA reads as TGTGCCAGCAGCTTAGTGGGGTCTGGCGAGCAGTACTCC. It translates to CASSLVGSGEQYS.

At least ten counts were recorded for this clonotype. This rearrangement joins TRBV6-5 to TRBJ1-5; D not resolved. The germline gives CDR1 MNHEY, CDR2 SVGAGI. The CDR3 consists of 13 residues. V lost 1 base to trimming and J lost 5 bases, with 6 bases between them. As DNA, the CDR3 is TGTGCCAGCAGTTACTTTGGGGATCAGCCCCAGCATTTT. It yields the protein CASSYFGDQPQHF.

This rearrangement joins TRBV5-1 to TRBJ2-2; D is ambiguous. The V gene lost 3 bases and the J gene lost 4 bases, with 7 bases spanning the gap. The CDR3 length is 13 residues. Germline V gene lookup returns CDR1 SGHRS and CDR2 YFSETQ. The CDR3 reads CASSSVSTGELFF. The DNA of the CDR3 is TGCGCCAGCAGCTCCGTCTCCACCGGGGAGCTGTTTTTT.

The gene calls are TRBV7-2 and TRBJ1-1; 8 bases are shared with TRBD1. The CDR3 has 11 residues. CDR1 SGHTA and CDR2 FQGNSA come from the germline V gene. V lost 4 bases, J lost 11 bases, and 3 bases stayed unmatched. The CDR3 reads CASSSRDRAFF. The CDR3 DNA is TGTGCCAGCAGCTCTCGGGACAGGGCTTTCTTT.

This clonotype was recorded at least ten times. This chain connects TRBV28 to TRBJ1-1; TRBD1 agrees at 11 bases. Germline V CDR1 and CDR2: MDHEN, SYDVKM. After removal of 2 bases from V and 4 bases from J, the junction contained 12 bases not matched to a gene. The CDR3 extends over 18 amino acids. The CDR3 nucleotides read TGTGCCAGCAGTTTAGCTACGTTCCTCGGGACAGGGGGCACTGAAGCTTTCTTT. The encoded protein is CASSLATFLGTGGTEAFF.

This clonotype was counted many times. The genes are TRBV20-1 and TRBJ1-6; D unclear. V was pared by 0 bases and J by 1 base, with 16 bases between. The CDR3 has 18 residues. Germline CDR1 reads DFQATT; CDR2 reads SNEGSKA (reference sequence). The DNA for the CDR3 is TGCAGTGCTAGAGATACAGATACCACTCTTTCCTATAATTCACCCCTCCACTTT. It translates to CSARDTDTTLSYNSPLHF.

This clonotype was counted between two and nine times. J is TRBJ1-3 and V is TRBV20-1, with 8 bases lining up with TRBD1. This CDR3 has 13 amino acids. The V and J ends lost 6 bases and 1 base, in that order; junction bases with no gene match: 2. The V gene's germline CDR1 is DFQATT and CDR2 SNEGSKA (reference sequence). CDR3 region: CSAWTGSGNTIYF. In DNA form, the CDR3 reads TGCAGTGCATGGACAGGGTCTGGAAACACCATATATTTT.

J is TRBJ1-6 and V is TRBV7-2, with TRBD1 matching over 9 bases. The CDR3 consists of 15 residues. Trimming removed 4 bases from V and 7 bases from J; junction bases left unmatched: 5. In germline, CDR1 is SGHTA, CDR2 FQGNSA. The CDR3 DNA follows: TGTGCCAGCAGCTCCGGGACAGGGCGAAATTCACCCCTCCACTTT. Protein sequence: CASSSGTGRNSPLHF.

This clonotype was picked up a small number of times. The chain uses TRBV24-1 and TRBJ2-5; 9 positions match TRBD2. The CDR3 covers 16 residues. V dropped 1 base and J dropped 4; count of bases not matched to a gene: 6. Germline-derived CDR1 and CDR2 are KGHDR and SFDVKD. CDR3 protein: CATSDFRLAARETQYF. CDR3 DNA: TGTGCCACCAGTGATTTTCGACTAGCGGCCCGAGAGACCCAGTACTTC.

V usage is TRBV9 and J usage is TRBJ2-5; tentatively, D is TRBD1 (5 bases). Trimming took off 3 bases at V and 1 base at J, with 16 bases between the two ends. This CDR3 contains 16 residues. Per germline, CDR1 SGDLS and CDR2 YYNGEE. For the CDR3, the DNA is TGTGCCAGCAGCGAGGGGATCGGGCAGGGCCAAGAGACCCAGTACTTC. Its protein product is CASSEGIGQGQETQYF.

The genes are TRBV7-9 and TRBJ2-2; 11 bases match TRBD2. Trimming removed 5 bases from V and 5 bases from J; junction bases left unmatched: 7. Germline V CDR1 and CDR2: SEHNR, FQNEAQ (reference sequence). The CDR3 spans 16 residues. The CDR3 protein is CASSPGLADMTGELFF. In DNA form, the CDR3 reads TGTGCCAGCAGCCCGGGACTAGCGGACATGACCGGGGAGCTGTTTTTT.

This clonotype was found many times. This chain's CDR3 is CATSGSNQPQHF. The CDR3 DNA is TGTGCCACCAGCGGCAGTAATCAGCCCCAGCATTTT. J is TRBJ1-5 and V is TRBV15, with unresolved D. The germline V gene encodes CDR1 LNHNV and CDR2 YYDKDF (reference sequence). The CDR3 has 12 residues. The V end lost 5 bases, the J end lost 4 bases, and 6 bases lay between the germline ends.

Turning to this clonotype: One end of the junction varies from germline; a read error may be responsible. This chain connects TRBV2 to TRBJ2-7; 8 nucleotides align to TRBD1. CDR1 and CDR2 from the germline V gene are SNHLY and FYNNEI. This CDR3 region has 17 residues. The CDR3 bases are TGCGCCAGCAGCCAAGGAGCTGTTGGACAGGGCGTCTACGAGCAGTACTTC. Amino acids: CASSQGAVGQGVYEQYF.

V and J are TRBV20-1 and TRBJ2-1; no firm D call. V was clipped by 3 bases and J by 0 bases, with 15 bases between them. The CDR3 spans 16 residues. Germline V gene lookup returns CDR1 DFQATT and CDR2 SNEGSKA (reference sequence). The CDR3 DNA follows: TGCAGTGCTAGGGCATTGATCGGACCCTCCTACAATGAGCAGTTCTTC. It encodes CSARALIGPSYNEQFF.

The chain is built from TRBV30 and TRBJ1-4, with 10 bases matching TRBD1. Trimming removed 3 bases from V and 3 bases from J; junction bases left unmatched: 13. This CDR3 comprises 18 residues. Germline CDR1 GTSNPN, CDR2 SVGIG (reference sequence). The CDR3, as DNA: TGTGCCTGGAGGAAAAGGACAGGGGGAGTTATTGCTAATGAAAAACTGTTTTTT. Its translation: CAWRKRTGGVIANEKLFF.